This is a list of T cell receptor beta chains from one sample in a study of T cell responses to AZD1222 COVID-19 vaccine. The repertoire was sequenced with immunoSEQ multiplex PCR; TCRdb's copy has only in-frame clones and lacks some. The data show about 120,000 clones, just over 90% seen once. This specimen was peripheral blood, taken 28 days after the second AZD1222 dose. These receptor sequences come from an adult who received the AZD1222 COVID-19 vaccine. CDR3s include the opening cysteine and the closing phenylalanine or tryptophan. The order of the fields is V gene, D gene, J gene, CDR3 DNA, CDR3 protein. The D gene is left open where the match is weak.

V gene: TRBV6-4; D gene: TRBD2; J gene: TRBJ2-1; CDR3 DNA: TGTGCCAGCAGTGACGATAGCGGGGGGGGAGATGAGCAGTTCTTC; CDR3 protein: CASSDDSGGGDEQFF
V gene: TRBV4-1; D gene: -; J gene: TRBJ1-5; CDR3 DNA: TGCGCCAGCAGCCAAGGGGGGGGCCAGAGGGGTCGGCCCCAGCATTTT; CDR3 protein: CASSQGGGQRGRPQHF
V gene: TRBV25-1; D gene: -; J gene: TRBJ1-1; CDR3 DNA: TGTGCCAGCAGTGAAATGAGGGGAATGAACACTGAAGCTTTCTTT; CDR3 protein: CASSEMRGMNTEAFF
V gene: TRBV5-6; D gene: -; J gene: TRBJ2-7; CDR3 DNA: TGTGCCAGCAGCTTAGGTGCCTCCTACGAGCAGTACTTC; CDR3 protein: CASSLGASYEQYF
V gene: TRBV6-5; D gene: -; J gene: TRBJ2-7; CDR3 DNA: TGTGCCAGCAGTAGACAGGCCTCCTACGAGCAGTACTTC; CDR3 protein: CASSRQASYEQYF
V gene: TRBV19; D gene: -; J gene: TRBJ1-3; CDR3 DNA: TGTGCCAGTAGTCCGAAGTCCTCTGGAAACACCATATATTTT; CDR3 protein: CASSPKSSGNTIYF
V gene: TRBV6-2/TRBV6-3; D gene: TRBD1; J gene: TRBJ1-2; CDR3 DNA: TGTGCCAGCAGTTACTCTGGACAGGGGGGAGGACAGAATGGCTACACCTTC; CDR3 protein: CASSYSGQGGGQNGYTF
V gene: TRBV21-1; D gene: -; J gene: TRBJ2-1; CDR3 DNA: TGTGCCAGCAGCTTCCAATATGCGGGGGCCGACAATGAGCAGTTCTTC; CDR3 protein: CASSFQYAGADNEQFF
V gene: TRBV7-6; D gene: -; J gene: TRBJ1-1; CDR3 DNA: TGTGCCAGCAGCTTTTTAGGTTCGGGGGCTAACACTGAAGCTTTCTTT; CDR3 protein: CASSFLGSGANTEAFF
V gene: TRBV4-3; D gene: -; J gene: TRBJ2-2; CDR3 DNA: TGCGCCAGCAGCCAAGACACTAGTAATTCCGATAACACCGGGGAGCTGTTTTTT; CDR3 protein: CASSQDTSNSDNTGELFF
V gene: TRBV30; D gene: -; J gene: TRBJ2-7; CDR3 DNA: TGTGCCTGGAGTGTTGCCAGTATCTACGAGCAGTACTTC; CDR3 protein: CAWSVASIYEQYF
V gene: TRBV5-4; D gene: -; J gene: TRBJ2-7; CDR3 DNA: TGTGCCAGCAGCTTGGGGGGCCAGGGCTCCTACGAGCAGTACTTC; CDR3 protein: CASSLGGQGSYEQYF
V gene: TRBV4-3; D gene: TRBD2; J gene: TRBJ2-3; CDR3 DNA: TGCGCCAGCAGCCCCCGCTCCGCGGGGGGACCCACAGATACGCAGTATTTT; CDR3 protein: CASSPRSAGGPTDTQYF
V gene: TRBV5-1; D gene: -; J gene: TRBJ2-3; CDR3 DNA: TGCGCCAGCAGCTTGGGACAGACCACAGATACGCAGTATTTT; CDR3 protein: CASSLGQTTDTQYF
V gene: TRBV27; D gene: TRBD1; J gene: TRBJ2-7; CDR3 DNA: TGTGCCAGCAGTCCTACGGACAGGGCTTTCGAGCAGTACTTC; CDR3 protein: CASSPTDRAFEQYF
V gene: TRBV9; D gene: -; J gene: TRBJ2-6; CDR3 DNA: TGTGCCAGCAGCCACCCCAGGGGCCACCCGACCCACTCTGGGGCCAACGTCCTGACTTTC; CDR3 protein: CASSHPRGHPTHSGANVLTF
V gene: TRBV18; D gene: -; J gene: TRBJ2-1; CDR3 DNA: TGTGCCAGCTCAATTCAGGGGCTGAATGAGCAGTTCTTC; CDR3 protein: CASSIQGLNEQFF
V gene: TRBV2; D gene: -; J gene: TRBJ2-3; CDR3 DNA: TGTGCCAGCAGTGAAGTTACCTACACAGATACGCAGTATTTT; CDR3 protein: CASSEVTYTDTQYF
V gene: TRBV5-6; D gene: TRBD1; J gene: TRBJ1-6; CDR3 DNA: TGTGCCAGCAGCTTGGGAGGGGGACAGGGCAATTCACCCCTCCACTTT; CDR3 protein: CASSLGGGQGNSPLHF
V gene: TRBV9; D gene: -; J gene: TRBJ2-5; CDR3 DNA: TGTGCCAGCAGCGTAGGTGGGGGGCGTGATGAGACCCAGTACTTC; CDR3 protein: CASSVGGGRDETQYF
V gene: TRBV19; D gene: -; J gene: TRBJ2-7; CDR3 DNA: TGTGCCAGTAGTGCGGGGACAAGTCCTTTCGAGCAGTACTTC; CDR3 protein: CASSAGTSPFEQYF
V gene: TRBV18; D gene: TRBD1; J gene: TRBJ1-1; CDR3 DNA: TGTGCCAGCTCATGGGACAGGGCGATGAACACTGAAGCTTTCTTT; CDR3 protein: CASSWDRAMNTEAFF
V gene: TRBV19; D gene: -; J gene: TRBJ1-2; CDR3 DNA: TGTGCCAGTAGTTTGTACCAGGCGGATTCCTATGGCTACACCTTC; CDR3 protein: CASSLYQADSYGYTF
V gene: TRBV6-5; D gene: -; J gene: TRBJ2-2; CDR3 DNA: TGTGCCAGCAGTTACTACAGGACTAACGGGGAGCTGTTTTTT; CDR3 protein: CASSYYRTNGELFF
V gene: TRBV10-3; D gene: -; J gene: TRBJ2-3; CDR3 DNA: TGTGCCATCAGGGAGGAATCGGGTAGGAGCACAGATACGCAGTATTTT; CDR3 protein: CAIREESGRSTDTQYF
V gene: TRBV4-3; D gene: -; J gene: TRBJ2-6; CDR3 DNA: TGCGCCAGCAGCCAAGATCGAGGCTCTGGGGCCAACGTCCTGACTTTC; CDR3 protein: CASSQDRGSGANVLTF
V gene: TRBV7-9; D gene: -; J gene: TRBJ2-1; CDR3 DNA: TGTGCCAGCAGCTTAGAAGGGCGGGAATACAATGAGCAGTTCTTC; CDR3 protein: CASSLEGREYNEQFF
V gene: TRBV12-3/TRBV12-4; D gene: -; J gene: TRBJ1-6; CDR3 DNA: TGTGCCAGCAGCTCACAGGGTAGGGCACCCCTCCACTTT; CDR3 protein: CASSSQGRAPLHF
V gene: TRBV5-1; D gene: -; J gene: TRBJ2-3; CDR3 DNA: TGCGCCAGCAGCAGAGGGGACGGTAGCACAGATACGCAGTATTTT; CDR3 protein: CASSRGDGSTDTQYF
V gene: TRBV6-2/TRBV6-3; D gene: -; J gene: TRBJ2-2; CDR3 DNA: TGTGCCAGCAGTTCTGTAATGTTCGGGGCAGGCGCGGCCGGGGAGCTGTTTTTT; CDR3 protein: CASSSVMFGAGAAGELFF